This T cell receptor (beta chain) was found in a study of blood T cell repertoires in COVID-19. Germline V gene sequence: CDR1 KGHDR, CDR2 SFDVKD. This CDR3 has 16 residues. V was clipped by 1 base and J by 7 bases; unmatched bases: 9. The table came from immunoSEQ multiplex PCR; TCRdb's copy has only in-frame clones and leaves some out. The data show 85,000 to 95,000 clones, 70% to 90% seen once. Material for sequencing was peripheral blood. This sequence joins TRBV24-1 and TRBJ2-1, with 7 bases identical to TRBD2. This sequence originates from a human donor with acute or convalescent COVID-19. The donor label of this sample is uncertain. CDR3 coding DNA: TGTGCCACCAGTGATTTAGCGGGACCTAGTCGGAATGAGCAGTTCTTC. As protein: CATSDLAGPSRNEQFF.